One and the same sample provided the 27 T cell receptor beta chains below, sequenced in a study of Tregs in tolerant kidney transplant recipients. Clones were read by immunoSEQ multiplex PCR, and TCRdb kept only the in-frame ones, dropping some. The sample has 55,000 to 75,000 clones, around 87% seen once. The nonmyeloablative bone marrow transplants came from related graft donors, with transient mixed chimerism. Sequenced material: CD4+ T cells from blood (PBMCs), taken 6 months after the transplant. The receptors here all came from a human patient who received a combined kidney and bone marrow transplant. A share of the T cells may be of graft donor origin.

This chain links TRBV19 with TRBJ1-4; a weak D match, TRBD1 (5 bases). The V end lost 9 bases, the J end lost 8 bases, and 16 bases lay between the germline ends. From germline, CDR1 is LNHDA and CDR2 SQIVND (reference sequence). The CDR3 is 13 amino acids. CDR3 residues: CASNRGGREKLFF. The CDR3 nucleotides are TGTGCCAGCAATCGTGGGGGGAGGGAAAAACTGTTTTTT.

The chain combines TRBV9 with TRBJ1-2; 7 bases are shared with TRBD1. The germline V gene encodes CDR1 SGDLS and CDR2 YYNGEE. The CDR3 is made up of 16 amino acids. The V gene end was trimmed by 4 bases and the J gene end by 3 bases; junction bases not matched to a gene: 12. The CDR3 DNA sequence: TGTGCCAGCAGCCCCCGACCGGGACAGCAATACTATGGCTACACCTTC. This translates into CASSPRPGQQYYGYTF.

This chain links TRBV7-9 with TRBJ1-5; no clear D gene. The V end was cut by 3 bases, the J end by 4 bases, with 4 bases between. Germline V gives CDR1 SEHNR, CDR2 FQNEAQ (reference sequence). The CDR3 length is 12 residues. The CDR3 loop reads CASSFRNQPQHF. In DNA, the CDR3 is TGTGCCAGCAGCTTCCGGAATCAGCCCCAGCATTTT.

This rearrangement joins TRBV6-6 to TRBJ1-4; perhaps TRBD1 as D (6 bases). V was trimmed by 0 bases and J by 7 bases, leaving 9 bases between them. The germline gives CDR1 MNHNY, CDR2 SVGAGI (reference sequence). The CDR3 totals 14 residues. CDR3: CASSYSGHGEKLFF. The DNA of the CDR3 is TGTGCCAGCAGTTACTCGGGACACGGTGAAAAACTGTTTTTT.

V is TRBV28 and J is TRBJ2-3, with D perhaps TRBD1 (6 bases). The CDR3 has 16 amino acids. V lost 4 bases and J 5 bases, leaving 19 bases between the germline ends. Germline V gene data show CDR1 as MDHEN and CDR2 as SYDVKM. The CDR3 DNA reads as TGTGCCAGCAGTTGGGGGAACCAGGGGCCAAGAGATACGCAGTATTTT. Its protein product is CASSWGNQGPRDTQYF. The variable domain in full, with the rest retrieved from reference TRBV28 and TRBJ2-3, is DVKVTQSSRYLVKRTGEKVFLECVQDMDHENMFWYRQDPGLGLRLIYFSYDVKMKEKGDIPEGYSVSREKKERFSLILESASTNQTSMYLCASSWGNQGPRDTQYFGPGTRLTVL.

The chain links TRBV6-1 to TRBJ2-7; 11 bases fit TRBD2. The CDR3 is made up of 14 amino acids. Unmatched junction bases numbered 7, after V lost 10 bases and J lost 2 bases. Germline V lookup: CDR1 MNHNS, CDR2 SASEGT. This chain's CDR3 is CATRPSGGTYEQYF. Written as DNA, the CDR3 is TGTGCCACCCGCCCTAGCGGGGGGACCTACGAGCAGTACTTC.

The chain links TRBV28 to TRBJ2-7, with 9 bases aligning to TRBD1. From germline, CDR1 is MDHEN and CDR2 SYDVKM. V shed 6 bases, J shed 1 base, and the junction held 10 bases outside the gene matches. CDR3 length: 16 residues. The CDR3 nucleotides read TGTGCCAGCAGACGCCCGTCCGGGACAGGGTCCTACGAGCAGTACTTC. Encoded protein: CASRRPSGTGSYEQYF.

The CDR3 loop reads CASSTRQGRHGGELFF. The CDR3 coding sequence is TGCGCCAGCAGCACCCGACAGGGGCGTCACGGCGGGGAGCTGTTTTTT. V usage is TRBV5-1 and J usage is TRBJ2-2, with 8 bases matching TRBD1. The CDR3 sequence is 16 residues long. V shed 4 bases, J shed 7 bases, and the junction held 12 bases outside the gene matches. From germline, CDR1 is SGHRS and CDR2 YFSETQ.

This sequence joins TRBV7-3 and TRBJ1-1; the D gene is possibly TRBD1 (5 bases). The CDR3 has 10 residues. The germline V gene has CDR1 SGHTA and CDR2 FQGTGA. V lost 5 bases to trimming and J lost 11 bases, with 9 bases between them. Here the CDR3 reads CASSPPGAFF. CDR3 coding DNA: TGTGCCAGCAGCCCCCCAGGGGCTTTCTTT.

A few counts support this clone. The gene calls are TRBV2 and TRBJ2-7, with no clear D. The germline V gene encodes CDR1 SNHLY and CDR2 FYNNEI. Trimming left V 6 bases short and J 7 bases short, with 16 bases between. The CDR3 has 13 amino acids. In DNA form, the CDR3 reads TGTGCCAGCAGCCCACTGACCGGGTGGGAGCAGTACTTC. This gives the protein CASSPLTGWEQYF. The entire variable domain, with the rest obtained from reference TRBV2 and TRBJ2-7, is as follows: EPEVTQTPSHQVTQMGQEVILRCVPISNHLYFYWYRQILGQKVEFLVSFYNNEISEKSEIFDDQFSVERPDGSNFTLKIRSTKLEDSAMYFCASSPLTGWEQYFGPGTRLTVT.

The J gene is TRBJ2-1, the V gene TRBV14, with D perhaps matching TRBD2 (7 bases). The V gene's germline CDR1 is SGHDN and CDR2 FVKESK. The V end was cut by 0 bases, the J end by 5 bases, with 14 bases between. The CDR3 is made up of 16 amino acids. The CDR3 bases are TGTGCCAGCAGCCAAGAATGGGGGGGCAGGAACAATGAGCAGTTCTTC. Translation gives CASSQEWGGRNNEQFF.

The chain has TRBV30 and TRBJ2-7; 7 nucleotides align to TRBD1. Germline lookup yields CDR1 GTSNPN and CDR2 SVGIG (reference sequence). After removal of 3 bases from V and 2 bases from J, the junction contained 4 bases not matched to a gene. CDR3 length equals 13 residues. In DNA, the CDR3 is TGTGCCTGGAGCGAGGGACAGCCCTACGAGCAGTACTTC. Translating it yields CAWSEGQPYEQYF. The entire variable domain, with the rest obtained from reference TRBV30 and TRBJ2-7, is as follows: SQTIHQWPATLVQPVGSPLSLECTVEGTSNPNLYWYRQAAGRGLQLLFYSVGIGQISSEVPQNLSASRPQDRQFILSSKKLLLSDSGFYLCAWSEGQPYEQYFGPGTRLTVT.

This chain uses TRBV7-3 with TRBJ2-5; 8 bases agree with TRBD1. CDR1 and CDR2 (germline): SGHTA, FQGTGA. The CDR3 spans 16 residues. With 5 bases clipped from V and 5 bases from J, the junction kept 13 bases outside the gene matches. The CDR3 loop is CASSPVPQGAGETQYF. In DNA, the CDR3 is TGTGCCAGCAGCCCAGTCCCCCAGGGGGCAGGGGAGACCCAGTACTTC.

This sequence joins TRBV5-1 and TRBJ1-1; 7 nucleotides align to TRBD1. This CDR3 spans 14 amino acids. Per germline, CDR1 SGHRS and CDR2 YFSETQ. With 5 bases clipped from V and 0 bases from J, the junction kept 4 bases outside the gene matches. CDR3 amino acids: CASRIQGLNTEAFF. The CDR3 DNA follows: TGCGCCAGCAGGATACAGGGGTTGAACACTGAAGCTTTCTTT. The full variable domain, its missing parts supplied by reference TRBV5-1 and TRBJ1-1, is KAGVTQTPRYLIKTRGQQVTLSCSPISGHRSVSWYQQTPGQGLQFLFEYFSETQRNKGNFPGRFSGRQFSNSRSEMNVSTLELGDSALYLCASRIQGLNTEAFFGQGTRLTVV.

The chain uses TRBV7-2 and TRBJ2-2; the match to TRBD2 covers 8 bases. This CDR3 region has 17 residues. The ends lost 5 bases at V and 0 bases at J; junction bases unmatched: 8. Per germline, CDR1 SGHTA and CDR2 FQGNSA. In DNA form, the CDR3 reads TGTGCCAGCAGCGCCGGGGGGGGGCGTGCGAACACCGGGGAGCTGTTTTTT. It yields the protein CASSAGGGRANTGELFF.

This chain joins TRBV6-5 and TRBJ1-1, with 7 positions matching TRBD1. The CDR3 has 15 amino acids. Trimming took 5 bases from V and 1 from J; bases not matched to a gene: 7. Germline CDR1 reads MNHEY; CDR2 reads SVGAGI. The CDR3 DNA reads TGTGCCAGCAGTCTAAACAGGGGTGGGAACACTGAAGCTTTCTTT. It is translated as CASSLNRGGNTEAFF.

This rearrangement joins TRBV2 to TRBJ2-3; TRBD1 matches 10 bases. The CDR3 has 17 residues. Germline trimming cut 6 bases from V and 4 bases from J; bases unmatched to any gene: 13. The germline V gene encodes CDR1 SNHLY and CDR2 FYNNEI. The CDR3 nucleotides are TGTGCCAGCAGGCCCCGGGACAGGGGAGCCCTCGCAGATACGCAGTATTTT. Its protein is CASRPRDRGALADTQYF.

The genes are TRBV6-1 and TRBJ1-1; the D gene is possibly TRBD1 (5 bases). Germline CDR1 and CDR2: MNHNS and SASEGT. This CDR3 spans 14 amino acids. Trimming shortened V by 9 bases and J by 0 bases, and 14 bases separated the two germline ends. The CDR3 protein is CASNGGDLNTEAFF. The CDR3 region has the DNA TGTGCCAGTAATGGGGGGGATCTGAACACTGAAGCTTTCTTT.

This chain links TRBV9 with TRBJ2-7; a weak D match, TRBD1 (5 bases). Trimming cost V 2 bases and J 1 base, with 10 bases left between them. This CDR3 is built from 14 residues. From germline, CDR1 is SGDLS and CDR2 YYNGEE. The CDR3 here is CASSVGPASYEQYF. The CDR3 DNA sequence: TGTGCCAGCAGCGTGGGGCCCGCATCCTACGAGCAGTACTTC. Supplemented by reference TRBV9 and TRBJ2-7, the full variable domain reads DSGVTQTPKHLITATGQRVTLRCSPRSGDLSVYWYQQSLDQGLQFLIQYYNGEERAKGNILERFSAQQFPDLHSELNLSSLELGDSALYFCASSVGPASYEQYFGPGTRLTVT.

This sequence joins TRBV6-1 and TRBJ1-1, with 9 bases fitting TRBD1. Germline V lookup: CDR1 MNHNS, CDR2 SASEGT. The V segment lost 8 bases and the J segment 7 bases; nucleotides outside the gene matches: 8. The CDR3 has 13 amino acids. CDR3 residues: CASVPGQGIEAFF. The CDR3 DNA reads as TGTGCCAGCGTCCCGGGACAGGGAATTGAAGCTTTCTTT.

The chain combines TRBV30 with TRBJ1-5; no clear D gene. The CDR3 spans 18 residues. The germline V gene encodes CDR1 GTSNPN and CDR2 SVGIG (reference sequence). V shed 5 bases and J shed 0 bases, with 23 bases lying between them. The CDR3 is CAWVFYLRQDLSNQPQHF. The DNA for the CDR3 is TGTGCCTGGGTTTTCTATCTCCGGCAGGATCTTAGCAATCAGCCCCAGCATTTT. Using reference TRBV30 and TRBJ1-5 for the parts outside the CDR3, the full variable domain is SQTIHQWPATLVQPVGSPLSLECTVEGTSNPNLYWYRQAAGRGLQLLFYSVGIGQISSEVPQNLSASRPQDRQFILSSKKLLLSDSGFYLCAWVFYLRQDLSNQPQHFGDGTRLSIL.

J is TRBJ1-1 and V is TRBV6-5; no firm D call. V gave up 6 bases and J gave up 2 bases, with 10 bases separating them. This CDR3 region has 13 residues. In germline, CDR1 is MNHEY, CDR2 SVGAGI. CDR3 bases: TGTGCCAGCAGGAGGGTCAGTAACACTGAAGCTTTCTTT. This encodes CASRRVSNTEAFF.

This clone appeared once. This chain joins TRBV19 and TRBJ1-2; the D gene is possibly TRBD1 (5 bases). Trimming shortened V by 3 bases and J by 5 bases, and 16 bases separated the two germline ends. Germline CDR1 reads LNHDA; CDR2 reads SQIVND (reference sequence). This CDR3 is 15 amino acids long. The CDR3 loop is CASSIGGGLYYGYTF. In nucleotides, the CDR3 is TGTGCCAGTAGTATCGGGGGAGGTCTATATTATGGCTACACCTTC.

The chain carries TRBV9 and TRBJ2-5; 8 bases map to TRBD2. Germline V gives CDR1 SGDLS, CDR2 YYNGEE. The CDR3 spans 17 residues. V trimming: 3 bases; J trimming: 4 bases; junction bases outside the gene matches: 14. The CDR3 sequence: CASSGDAGGHLTETQYF. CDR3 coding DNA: TGTGCCAGCAGCGGAGACGCGGGGGGACACCTAACAGAGACCCAGTACTTC.

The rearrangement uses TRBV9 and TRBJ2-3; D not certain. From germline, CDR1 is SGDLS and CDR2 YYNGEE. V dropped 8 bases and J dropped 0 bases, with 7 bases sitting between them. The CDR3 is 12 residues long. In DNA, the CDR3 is TGTGCCAGTGGCCCAAGCACAGATACGCAGTATTTT. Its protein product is CASGPSTDTQYF.

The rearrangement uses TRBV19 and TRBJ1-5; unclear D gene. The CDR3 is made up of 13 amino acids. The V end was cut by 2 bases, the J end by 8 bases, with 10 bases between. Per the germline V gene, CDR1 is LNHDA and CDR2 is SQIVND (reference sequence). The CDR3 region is CASSIPGTKPQHF. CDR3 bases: TGTGCCAGTAGTATACCGGGTACCAAGCCCCAGCATTTT.

CDR3 residues: CASTLLAGGRETQYF. CDR3 DNA sequence: TGTGCCAGCACCCTACTAGCGGGGGGGCGGGAGACCCAGTACTTC. This chain links TRBV2 with TRBJ2-5, with TRBD2 matching 13 bases. The V segment lost 7 bases and the J segment 5 bases; nucleotides outside the gene matches: 7. The CDR3 loop spans 15 amino acids. CDR1 is SNHLY, CDR2 FYNNEI, per germline.